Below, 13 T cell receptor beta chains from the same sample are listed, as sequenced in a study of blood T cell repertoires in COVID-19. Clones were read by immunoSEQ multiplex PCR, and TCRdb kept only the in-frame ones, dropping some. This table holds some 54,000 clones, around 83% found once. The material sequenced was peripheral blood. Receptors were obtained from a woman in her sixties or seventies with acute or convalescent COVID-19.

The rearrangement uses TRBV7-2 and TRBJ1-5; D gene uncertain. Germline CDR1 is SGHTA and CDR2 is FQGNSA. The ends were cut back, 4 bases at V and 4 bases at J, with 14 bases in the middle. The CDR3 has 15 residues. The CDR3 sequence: CASSSQTGYNQPQHF. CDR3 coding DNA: TGTGCCAGCAGCTCCCAGACGGGGTATAATCAGCCCCAGCATTTT.

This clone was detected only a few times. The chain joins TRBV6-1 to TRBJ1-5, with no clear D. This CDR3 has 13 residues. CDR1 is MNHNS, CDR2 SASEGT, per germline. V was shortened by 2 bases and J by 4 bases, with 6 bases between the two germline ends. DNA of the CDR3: TGTGCCAGCAGTGAATCTACGAATCAGCCCCAGCATTTT. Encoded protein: CASSESTNQPQHF.

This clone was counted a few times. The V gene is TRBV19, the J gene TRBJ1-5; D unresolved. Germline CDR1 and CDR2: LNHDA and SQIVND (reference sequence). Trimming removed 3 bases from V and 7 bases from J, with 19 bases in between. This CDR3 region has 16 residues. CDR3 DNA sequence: TGTGCCAGTAGTATCTTTGCGGGAATGCAAGACCAGCCCCAGCATTTT. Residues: CASSIFAGMQDQPQHF.

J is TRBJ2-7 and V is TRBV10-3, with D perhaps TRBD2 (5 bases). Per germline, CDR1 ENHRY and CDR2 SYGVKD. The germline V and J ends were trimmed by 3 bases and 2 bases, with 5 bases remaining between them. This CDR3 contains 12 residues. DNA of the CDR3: TGTGCCATCAGTGAACTAGCCTACGAGCAGTACTTC. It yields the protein CAISELAYEQYF.

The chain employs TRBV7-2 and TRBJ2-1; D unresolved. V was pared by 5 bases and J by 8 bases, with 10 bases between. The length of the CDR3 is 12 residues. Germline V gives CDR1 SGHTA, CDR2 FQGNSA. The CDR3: CASSQTWDEQFF. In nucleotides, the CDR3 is TGTGCCAGCAGCCAGACTTGGGATGAGCAGTTCTTC.

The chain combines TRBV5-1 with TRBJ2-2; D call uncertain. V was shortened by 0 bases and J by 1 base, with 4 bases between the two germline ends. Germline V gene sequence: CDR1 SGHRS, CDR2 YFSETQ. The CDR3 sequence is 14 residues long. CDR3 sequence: CASSLDGNTGELFF. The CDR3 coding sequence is TGCGCCAGCAGCTTGGACGGGAACACCGGGGAGCTGTTTTTT.

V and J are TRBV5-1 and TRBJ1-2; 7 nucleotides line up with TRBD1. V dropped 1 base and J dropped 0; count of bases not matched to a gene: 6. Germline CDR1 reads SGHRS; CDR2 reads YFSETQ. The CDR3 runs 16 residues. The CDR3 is CASSLYGRGTNYGYTF. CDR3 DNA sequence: TGCGCCAGCAGCTTGTACGGCAGGGGGACTAACTATGGCTACACCTTC. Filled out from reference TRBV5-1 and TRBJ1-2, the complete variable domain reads KAGVTQTPRYLIKTRGQQVTLSCSPISGHRSVSWYQQTPGQGLQFLFEYFSETQRNKGNFPGRFSGRQFSNSRSEMNVSTLELGDSALYLCASSLYGRGTNYGYTFGSGTRLTVV.

CDR3 amino acids: CASAKGQYGNTIYF. CDR3 nucleotides: TGTGCCAGCGCCAAGGGACAGTACGGAAACACCATATATTTT. V usage is TRBV21-1 and J usage is TRBJ1-3; the DNA was not compared with TRBD1, the D call given in the table. TRBV21-1 is termed a pseudogene. The CDR3 is 14 residues long.

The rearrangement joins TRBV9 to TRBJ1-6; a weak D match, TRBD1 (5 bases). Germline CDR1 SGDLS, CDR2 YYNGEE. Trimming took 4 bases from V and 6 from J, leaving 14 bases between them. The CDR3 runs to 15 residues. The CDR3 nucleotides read TGTGCCAGCAGCCTAGGTGGCAGGGCTAATTCACCCCTCCACTTT. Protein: CASSLGGRANSPLHF.

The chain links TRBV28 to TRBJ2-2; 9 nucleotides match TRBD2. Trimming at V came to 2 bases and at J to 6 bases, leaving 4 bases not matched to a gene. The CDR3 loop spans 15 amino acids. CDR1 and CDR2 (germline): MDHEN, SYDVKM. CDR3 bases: TGTGCCAGCAGTTTACGCGGGGGGGCCGCCGGGGAGCTGTTTTTT. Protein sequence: CASSLRGGAAGELFF. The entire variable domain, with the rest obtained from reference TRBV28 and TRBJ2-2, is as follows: DVKVTQSSRYLVKRTGEKVFLECVQDMDHENMFWYRQDPGLGLRLIYFSYDVKMKEKGDIPEGYSVSREKKERFSLILESASTNQTSMYLCASSLRGGAAGELFFGEGSRLTVL.

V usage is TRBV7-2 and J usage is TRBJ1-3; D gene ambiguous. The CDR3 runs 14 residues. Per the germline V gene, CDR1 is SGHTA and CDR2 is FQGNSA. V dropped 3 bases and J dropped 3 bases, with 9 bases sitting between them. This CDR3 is CASSFSGDGNTIYF. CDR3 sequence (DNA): TGTGCCAGCAGCTTTTCCGGGGATGGAAACACCATATATTTT. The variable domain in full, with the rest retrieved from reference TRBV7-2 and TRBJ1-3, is GAGVSQSPSNKVTEKGKDVELRCDPISGHTALYWYRQSLGQGLEFLIYFQGNSAPDKSGLPSDRFSAERTGGSVSTLTIQRTQQEDSAVYLCASSFSGDGNTIYFGEGSWLTVV.

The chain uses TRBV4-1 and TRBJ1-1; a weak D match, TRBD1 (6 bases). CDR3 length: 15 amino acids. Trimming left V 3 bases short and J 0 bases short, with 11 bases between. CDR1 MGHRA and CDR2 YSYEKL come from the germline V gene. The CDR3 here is CASSHATGLNTEAFF. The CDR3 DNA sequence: TGCGCCAGCAGCCACGCCACAGGGTTGAACACTGAAGCTTTCTTT.

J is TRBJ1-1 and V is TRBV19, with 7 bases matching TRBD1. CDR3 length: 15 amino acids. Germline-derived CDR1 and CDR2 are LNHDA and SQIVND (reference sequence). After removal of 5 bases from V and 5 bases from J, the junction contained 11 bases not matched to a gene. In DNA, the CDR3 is TGTGCCAGTAGTCCGGTGACAGGGCTGGGAACTGAAGCTTTCTTT. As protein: CASSPVTGLGTEAFF.